Described below is a single T cell receptor beta chain sequence and its context. The sample belongs to a study of PD-L1 blockade in urothelial cancer. Study-level information: At 3 weeks after treatment start (second dose) and again at 6 weeks, blood was analyzed.

Indicated time point: peripheral blood 6 weeks after treatment start. Patients presented with locally advanced or metastatic urothelial carcinoma. J was trimmed by 5 bases and V by 4 bases; bases with no gene match: 10. Germline-derived CDR1 and CDR2 are WSHSY and SAAADI. The CDR3 contains 17 residues. The protocol was immunoSEQ multiplex PCR, while the TCRdb copy is restricted to in-frame clones and leaves out a portion. The profile shows roughly 30,000 clones, about nine tenths of them singletons. This clonotype was obtained from an older man with urothelial cancer. This sequence joins TRBV10-2 and TRBJ2-2, with 10 nucleotides matching TRBD2. Material: PBMCs, obtained around atezolizumab (anti-PD-L1) treatment. CDR3 DNA: TGCGCCAGCAGTGCCCCAGAACTAGCGGGGCCTACCGGGGAGCTGTTTTTT. It translates to CASSAPELAGPTGELFF.